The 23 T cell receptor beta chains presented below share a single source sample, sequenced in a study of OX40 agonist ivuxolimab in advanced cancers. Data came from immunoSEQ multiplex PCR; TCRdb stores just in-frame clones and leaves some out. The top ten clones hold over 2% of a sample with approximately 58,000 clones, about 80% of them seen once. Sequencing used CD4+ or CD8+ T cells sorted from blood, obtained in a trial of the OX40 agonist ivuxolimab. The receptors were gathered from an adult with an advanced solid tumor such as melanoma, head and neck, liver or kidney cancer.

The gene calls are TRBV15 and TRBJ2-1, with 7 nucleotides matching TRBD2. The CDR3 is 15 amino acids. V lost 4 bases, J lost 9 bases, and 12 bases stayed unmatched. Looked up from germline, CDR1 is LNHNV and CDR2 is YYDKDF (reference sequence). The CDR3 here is CATSTLSGWGSEQFF. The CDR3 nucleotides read TGTGCCACCAGCACTCTTAGCGGGTGGGGGAGTGAGCAGTTCTTC.

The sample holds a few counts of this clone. As DNA, the CDR3 is TGCGCCAGCAGCTTGAGACCCCTAAAGGACGAGCAGTACTTC. It codes for CASSLRPLKDEQYF. The chain employs TRBV5-1 and TRBJ2-7, with D unresolved. V was cut by 1 base and J by 5 bases, with 13 bases left in between. CDR3 size: 14 residues. In germline, CDR1 is SGHRS, CDR2 YFSETQ. The variable domain in full, completed from reference TRBV5-1 and TRBJ2-7, reads KAGVTQTPRYLIKTRGQQVTLSCSPISGHRSVSWYQQTPGQGLQFLFEYFSETQRNKGNFPGRFSGRQFSNSRSEMNVSTLELGDSALYLCASSLRPLKDEQYFGPGTRLTVT.

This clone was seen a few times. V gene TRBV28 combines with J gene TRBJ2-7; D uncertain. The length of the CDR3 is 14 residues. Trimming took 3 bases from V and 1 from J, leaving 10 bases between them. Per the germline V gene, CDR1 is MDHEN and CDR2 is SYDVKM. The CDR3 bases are TGTGCCAGCAGTTTTTCCGCAAGATCCTACGAGCAGTACTTC. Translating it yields CASSFSARSYEQYF.

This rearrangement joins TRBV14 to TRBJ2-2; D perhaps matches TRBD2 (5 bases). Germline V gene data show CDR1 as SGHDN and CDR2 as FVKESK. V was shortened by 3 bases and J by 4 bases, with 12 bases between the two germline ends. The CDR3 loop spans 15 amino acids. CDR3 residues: CASSHLTRSTGELFF. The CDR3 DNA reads TGTGCCAGCAGCCACCTCACTAGGTCCACCGGGGAGCTGTTTTTT. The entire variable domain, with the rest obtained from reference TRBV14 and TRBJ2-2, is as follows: EAGVTQFPSHSVIEKGQTVTLRCDPISGHDNLYWYRRVMGKEIKFLLHFVKESKQDESGMPNNRFLAERTGGTYSTLKVQPAELEDSGVYFCASSHLTRSTGELFFGEGSRLTVL.

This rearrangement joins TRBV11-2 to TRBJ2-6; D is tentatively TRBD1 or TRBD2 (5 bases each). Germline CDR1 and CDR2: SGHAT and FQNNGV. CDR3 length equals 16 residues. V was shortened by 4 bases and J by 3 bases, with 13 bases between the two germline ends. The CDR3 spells CASSSRRGGGANVLTF. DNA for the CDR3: TGTGCCAGCAGCTCAAGACGGGGCGGTGGGGCCAACGTCCTGACTTTC.

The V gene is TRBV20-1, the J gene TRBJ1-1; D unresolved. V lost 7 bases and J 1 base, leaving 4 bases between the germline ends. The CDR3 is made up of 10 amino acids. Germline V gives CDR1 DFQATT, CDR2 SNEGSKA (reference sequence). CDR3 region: CSVTNTEAFF. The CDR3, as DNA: TGCAGTGTTACGAACACTGAAGCTTTCTTT.

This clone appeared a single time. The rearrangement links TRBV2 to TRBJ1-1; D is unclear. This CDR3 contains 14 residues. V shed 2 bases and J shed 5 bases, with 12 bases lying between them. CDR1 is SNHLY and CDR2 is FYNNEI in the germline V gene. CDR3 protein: CASSENTEATEAFF. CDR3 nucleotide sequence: TGTGCCAGCAGTGAAAACACAGAGGCGACTGAAGCTTTCTTT.

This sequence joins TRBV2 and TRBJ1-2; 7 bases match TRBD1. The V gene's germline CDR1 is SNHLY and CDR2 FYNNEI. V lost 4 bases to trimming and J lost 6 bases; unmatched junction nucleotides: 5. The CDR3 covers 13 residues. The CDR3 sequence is CASSARGVDGYTF. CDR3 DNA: TGTGCCAGCAGTGCCAGGGGGGTGGATGGCTACACCTTC.

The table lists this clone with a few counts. This chain's CDR3 is CASSLDSGNTIYF. The CDR3 nucleotides read TGTGCCAGCAGTTTGGACTCTGGAAACACCATATATTTT. This chain links TRBV27 with TRBJ1-3, with no clear D. The CDR3 runs 13 residues. V was shortened by 3 bases and J by 0 bases, with 3 bases between the two germline ends. Germline loops: CDR1 MNHEY, CDR2 SMNVEV (reference sequence).

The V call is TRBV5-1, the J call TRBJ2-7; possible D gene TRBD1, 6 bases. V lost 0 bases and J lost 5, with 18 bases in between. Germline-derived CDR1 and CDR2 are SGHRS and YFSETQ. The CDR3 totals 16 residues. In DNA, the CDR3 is TGCGCCAGCAGCTTGGAGCCCACCGTCAGGGGAAACGAGCAGTACTTC. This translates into CASSLEPTVRGNEQYF.

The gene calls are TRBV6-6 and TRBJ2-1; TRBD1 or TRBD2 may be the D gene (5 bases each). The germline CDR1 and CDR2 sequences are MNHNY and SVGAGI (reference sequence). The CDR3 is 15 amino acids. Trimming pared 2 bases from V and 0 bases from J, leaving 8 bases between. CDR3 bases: TGTGCCAGCAGTTACGAGGGGAGCTCCTACAATGAGCAGTTCTTC. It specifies CASSYEGSSYNEQFF.

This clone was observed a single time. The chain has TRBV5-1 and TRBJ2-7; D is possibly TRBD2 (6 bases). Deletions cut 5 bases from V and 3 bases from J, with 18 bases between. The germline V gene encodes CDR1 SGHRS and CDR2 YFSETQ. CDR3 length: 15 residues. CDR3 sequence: CASRGDGVGGYEQYF. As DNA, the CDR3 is TGCGCCAGCAGGGGGGACGGGGTGGGAGGCTACGAGCAGTACTTC.

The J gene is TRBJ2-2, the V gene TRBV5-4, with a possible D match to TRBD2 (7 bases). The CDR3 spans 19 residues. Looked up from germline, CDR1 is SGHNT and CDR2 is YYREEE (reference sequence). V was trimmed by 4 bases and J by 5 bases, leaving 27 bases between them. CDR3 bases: TGTGCCAGCAGCCCGGAACCCGTAGAGGGGGGGCCGGGTACCGGGGAGCTGTTTTTT. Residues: CASSPEPVEGGPGTGELFF.

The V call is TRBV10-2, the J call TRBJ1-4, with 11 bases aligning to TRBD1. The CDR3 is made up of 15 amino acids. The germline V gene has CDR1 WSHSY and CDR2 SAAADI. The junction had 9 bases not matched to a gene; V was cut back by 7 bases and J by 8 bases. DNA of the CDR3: TGCGCCAGCACCCAAGGGGACAGGGGGAAGGAAAAACTGTTTTTT. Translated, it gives CASTQGDRGKEKLFF.

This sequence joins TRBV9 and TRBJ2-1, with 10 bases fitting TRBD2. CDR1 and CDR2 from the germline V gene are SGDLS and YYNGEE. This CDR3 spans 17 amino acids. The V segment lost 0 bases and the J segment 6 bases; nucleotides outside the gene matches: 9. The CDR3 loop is CASSVGPASGGGNEQFF. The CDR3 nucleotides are TGTGCCAGCAGCGTAGGCCCAGCTAGCGGGGGAGGCAATGAGCAGTTCTTC. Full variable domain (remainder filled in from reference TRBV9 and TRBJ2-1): DSGVTQTPKHLITATGQRVTLRCSPRSGDLSVYWYQQSLDQGLQFLIQYYNGEERAKGNILERFSAQQFPDLHSELNLSSLELGDSALYFCASSVGPASGGGNEQFFGPGTRLTVL.

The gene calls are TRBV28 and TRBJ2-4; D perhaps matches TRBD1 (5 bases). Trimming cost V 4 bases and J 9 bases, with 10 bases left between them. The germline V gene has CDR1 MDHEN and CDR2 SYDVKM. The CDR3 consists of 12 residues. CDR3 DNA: TGTGCCAGCAGTTCCCCGCAGGGCATTCAGTACTTC. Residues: CASSSPQGIQYF.

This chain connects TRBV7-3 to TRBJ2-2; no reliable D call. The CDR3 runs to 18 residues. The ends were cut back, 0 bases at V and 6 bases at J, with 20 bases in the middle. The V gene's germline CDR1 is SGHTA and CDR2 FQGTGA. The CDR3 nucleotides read TGTGCCAGCAGCTTAACTTTTACCAGGCACCTAAGGCCCGGGGAGCTGTTTTTT. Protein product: CASSLTFTRHLRPGELFF.

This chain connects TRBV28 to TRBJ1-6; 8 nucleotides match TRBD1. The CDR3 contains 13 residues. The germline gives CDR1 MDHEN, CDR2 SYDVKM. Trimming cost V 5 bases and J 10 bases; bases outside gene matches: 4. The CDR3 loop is CASSTGQASPLHF. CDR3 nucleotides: TGTGCCAGCAGTACGGGACAGGCATCACCCCTCCACTTT. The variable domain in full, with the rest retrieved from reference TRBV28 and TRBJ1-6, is DVKVTQSSRYLVKRTGEKVFLECVQDMDHENMFWYRQDPGLGLRLIYFSYDVKMKEKGDIPEGYSVSREKKERFSLILESASTNQTSMYLCASSTGQASPLHFGNGTRLTVT.

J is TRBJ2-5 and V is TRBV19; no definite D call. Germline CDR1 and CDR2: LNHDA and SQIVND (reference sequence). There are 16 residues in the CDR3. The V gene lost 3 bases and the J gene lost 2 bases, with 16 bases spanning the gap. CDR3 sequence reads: CASSIGFGTDQETQYF. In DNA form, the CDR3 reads TGTGCCAGTAGTATCGGCTTTGGTACGGATCAAGAGACCCAGTACTTC.

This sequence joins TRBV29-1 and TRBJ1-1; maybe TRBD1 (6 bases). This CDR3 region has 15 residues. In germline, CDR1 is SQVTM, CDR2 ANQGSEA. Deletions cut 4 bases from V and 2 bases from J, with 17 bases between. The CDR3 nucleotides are TGCAGCGTTGCGGGGGGCCGTACTACTAACACTGAAGCTTTCTTT. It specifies CSVAGGRTTNTEAFF.

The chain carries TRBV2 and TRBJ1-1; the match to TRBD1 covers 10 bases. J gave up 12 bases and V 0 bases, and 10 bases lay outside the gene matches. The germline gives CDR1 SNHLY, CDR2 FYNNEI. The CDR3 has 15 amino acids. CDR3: CASSEALRTGGLSFF. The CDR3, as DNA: TGTGCCAGCAGTGAAGCGCTTCGGACAGGGGGTCTTTCTTTCTTT. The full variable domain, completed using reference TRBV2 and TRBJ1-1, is EPEVTQTPSHQVTQMGQEVILRCVPISNHLYFYWYRQILGQKVEFLVSFYNNEISEKSEIFDDQFSVERPDGSNFTLKIRSTKLEDSAMYFCASSEALRTGGLSFFGQGTRLTVV.

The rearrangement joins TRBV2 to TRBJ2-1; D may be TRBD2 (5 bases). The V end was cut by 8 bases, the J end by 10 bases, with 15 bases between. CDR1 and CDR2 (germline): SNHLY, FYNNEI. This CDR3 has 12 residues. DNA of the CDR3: TGTGCCAGCGATCGAGCGGTTCGGGAGCAGTTCTTC. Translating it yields CASDRAVREQFF.

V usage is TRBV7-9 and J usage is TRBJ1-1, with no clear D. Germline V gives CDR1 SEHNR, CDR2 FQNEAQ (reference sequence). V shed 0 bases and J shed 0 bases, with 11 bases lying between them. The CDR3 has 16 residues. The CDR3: CASSLAGRSLNTEAFF. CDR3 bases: TGTGCCAGCAGCTTAGCTGGGAGGAGCCTGAACACTGAAGCTTTCTTT.